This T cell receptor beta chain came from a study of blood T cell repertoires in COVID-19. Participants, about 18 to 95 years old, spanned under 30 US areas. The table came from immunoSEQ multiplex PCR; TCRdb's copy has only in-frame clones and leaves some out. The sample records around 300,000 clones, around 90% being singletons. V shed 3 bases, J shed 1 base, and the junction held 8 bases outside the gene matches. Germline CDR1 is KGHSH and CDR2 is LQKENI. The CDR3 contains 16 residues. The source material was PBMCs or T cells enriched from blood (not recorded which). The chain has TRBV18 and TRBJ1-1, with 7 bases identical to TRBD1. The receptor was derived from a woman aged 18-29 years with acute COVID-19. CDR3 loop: CASSPLEGAKNTEAFF. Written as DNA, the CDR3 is TGTGCCAGCTCACCCCTGGAGGGGGCGAAGAACACTGAAGCTTTCTTT.